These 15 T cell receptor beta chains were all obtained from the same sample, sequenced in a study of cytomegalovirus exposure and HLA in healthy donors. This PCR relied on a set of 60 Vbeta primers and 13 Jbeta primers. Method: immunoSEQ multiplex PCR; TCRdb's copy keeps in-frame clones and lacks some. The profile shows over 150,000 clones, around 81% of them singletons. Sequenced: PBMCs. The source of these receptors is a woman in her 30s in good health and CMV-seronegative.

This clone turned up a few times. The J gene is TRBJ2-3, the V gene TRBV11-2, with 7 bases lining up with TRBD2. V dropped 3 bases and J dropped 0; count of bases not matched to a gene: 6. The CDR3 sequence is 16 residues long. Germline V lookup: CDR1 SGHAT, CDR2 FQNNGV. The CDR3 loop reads CASSFTLRGSTDTQYF. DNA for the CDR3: TGTGCCAGCAGCTTTACCCTGCGGGGGAGCACAGATACGCAGTATTTT. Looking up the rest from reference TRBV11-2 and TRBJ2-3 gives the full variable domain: EAGVAQSPRYKIIEKRQSVAFWCNPISGHATLYWYQQILGQGPKLLIQFQNNGVVDDSQLPKDRFSAERLKGVDSTLKIQPAKLEDSAVYLCASSFTLRGSTDTQYFGPGTRLTVL.

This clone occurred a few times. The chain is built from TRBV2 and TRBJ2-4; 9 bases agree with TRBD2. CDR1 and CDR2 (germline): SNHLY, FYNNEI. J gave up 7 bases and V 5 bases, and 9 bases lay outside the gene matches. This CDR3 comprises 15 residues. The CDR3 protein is CASSPRTSVDNIQYF. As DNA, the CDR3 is TGTGCCAGCAGTCCCCGGACTAGCGTGGATAACATTCAGTACTTC.

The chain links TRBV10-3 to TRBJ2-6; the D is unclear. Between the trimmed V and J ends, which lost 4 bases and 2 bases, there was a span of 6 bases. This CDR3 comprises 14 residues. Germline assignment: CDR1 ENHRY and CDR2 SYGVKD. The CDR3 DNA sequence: TGTGCCATCAGTGGAGGCGCTGGGGCCAACGTCCTGACTTTC. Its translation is CAISGGAGANVLTF.

CDR3 sequence reads: CASSRGQGGNTEAFF. The CDR3 region has the DNA TGCGCCAGCAGCAGGGGACAGGGTGGAAACACTGAAGCTTTCTTT. The rearrangement uses TRBV5-1 and TRBJ1-1; 9 bases match TRBD1. Germline CDR1 reads SGHRS; CDR2 reads YFSETQ. This CDR3 spans 15 amino acids. Trimming removed 4 bases from V and 2 bases from J; junction bases left unmatched: 6.

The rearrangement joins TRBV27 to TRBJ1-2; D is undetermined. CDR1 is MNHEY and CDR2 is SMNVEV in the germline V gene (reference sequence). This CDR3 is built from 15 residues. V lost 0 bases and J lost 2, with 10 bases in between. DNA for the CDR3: TGTGCCAGCAGTTTATCGCTGGCAGAAAACTATGGCTACACCTTC. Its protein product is CASSLSLAENYGYTF.

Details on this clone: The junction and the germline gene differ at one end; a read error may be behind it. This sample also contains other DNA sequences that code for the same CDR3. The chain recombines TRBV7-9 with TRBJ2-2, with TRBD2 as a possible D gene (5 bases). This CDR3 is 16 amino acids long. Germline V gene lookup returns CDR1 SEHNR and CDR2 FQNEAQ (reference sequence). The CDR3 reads CASSLGAGSNTGELFF. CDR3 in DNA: TGTGCCAGCAGCTTAGGTGCAGGTTCGAACACCGGGGAGCTATTTTTT.

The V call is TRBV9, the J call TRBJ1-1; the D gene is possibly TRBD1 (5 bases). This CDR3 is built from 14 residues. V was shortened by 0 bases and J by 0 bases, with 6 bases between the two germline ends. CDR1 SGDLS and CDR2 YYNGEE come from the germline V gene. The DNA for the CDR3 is TGTGCCAGCAGCGTAGGGGGGGTGAACACTGAAGCTTTCTTT. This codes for CASSVGGVNTEAFF.

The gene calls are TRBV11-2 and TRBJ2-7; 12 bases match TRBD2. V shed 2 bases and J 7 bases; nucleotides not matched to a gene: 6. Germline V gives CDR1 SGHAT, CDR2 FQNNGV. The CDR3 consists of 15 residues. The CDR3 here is CASSLLAGGPGEQYF. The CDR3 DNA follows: TGTGCCAGCAGCTTACTAGCGGGAGGGCCTGGGGAGCAGTACTTC.

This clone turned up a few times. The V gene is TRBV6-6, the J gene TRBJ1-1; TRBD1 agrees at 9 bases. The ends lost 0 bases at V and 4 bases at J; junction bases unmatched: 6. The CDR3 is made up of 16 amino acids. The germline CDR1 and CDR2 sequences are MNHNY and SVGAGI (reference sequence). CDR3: CASSYSKMGQGTEAFF. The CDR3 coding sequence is TGTGCCAGCAGTTACTCGAAAATGGGACAGGGCACTGAAGCTTTCTTT.

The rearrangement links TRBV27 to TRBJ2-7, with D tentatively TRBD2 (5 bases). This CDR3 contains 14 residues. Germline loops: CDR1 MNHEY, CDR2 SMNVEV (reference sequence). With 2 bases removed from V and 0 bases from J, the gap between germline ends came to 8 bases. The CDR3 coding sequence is TGTGCCAGCAGTTTACGGGCGGGCTCCTACGAGCAGTACTTC. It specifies CASSLRAGSYEQYF.

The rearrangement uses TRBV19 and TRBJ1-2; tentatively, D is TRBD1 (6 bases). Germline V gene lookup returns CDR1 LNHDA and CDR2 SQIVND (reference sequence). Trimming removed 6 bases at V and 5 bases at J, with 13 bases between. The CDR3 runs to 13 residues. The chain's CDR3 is CASSLKGEYGYTF. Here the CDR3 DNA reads TGTGCCAGTAGCTTGAAGGGGGAATATGGCTACACCTTC.

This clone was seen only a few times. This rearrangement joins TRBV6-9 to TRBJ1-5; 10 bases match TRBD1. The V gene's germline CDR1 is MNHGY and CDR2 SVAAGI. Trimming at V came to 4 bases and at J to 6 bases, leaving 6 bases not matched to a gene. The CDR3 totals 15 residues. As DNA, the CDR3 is TGTGCCAGCAGTTGGACCGGGACAGGGGTTCAGCCCCAGCATTTT. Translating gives CASSWTGTGVQPQHF.

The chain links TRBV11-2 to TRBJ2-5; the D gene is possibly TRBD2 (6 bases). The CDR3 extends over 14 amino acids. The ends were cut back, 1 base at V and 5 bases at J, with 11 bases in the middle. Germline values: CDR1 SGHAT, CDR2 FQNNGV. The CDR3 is CASSLGRVVETQYF. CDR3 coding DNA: TGTGCCAGCAGCTTAGGGAGGGTAGTGGAGACCCAGTACTTC.

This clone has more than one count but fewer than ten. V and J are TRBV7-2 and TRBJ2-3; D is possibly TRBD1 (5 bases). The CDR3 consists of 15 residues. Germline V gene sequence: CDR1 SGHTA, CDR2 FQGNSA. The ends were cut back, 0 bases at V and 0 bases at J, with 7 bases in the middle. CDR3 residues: CASSLAWGSTDTQYF. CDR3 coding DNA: TGTGCCAGCAGCTTAGCCTGGGGCAGCACAGATACGCAGTATTTT. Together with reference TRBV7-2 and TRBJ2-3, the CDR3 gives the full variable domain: GAGVSQSPSNKVTEKGKDVELRCDPISGHTALYWYRQSLGQGLEFLIYFQGNSAPDKSGLPSDRFSAERTGGSVSTLTIQRTQQEDSAVYLCASSLAWGSTDTQYFGPGTRLTVL.

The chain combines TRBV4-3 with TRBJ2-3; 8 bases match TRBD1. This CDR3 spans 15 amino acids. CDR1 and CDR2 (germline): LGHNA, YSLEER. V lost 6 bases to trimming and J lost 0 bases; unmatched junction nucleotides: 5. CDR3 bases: TGCGCCAGCAGTCTGGACAGGGCCAGCACAGATACGCAGTATTTT. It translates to CASSLDRASTDTQYF.